These 10 T cell receptor beta chains came from one sample sequenced in a study of response to subunit inactivated influenza vaccine. TCRdb redid the calling of the RT-PCR reads with MiXCR, one entry per CDR3 protein. The table has 610,000 or so distinct CDR3 sequences, approximately 15% seen once; the top ten hold around 10%. Source: PBMCs from blood, taken approximately 12 days after vaccination. All receptors come from a man aged 45 to 65 who received an inactivated influenza vaccine.

The J gene is TRBJ2-7, the V gene TRBV19; D unresolved. From germline, CDR1 is LNHDA and CDR2 SQIVND (reference sequence). V was pared by 7 bases and J by 1 base, with 20 bases between. The length of the CDR3 is 16 residues. The CDR3 DNA follows: TGTGCCAGTAAAATAAAGTCGACTGAGGCGTCCTACGAGCAGTACTTC. Translating gives CASKIKSTEASYEQYF.

This clonotype has just a few counts. The J gene is TRBJ2-7, the V gene TRBV29-1, with 8 bases lining up with TRBD2. With V trimmed by 7 bases and J by 3 bases, 8 bases remained unmatched. Germline values: CDR1 SQVTM, CDR2 ANQGSEA. The CDR3 runs to 13 residues. CDR3 sequence: CSAGPAGGYEQYF. Written as DNA, the CDR3 is TGCAGCGCAGGCCCCGCGGGGGGCTACGAGCAGTACTTC.

J is TRBJ2-6 and V is TRBV20-1, with no clear D. Per germline, CDR1 DFQATT and CDR2 SNEGSKA (reference sequence). V gave up 3 bases and J gave up 2 bases, with 5 bases separating them. This CDR3 contains 13 residues. CDR3: CSASHAGANVLTF. CDR3 DNA: TGCAGTGCTAGTCACGCTGGGGCCAACGTCCTGACTTTC.

A few counts support this clonotype. The V call is TRBV4-2, the J call TRBJ2-7; TRBD2 matches at 8 bases. This CDR3 has 17 residues. The V gene's germline CDR1 is LGHNA and CDR2 YNFKEQ. The trim removed 1 base at V and 7 bases at J, leaving 15 bases unmatched. The CDR3 bases are TGTGCCAGCAGCCAAGTATCAAAACTAGCGGTCCCTCGGGAGCAGTACTTC. This encodes CASSQVSKLAVPREQYF.

This clonotype was counted at least ten times. The rearrangement links TRBV2 to TRBJ2-5; D remains unclear. The CDR3 totals 12 residues. Germline CDR1 is SNHLY and CDR2 is FYNNEI. V was pared by 8 bases and J by 3 bases, with 10 bases between. CDR3 loop: CASSGGEETQYF. The CDR3 DNA is TGTGCCAGCTCGGGCGGTGAAGAGACCCAGTACTTC.

Notes on this clonotype: This sequence may be a read error, since a much larger clone differs from it by one base. The rearrangement joins TRBV28 to TRBJ2-1; possibly TRBD2 for D (5 bases). The CDR3 has 10 amino acids. Germline assignment: CDR1 MDHEN and CDR2 SYDVKM. In DNA, the CDR3 is TGTGCCAGTAGCAGGTGGGAGCAGCTCTTC. Encoded protein: CASSRWEQLF.

This clonotype showed up just a few times. The chain recombines TRBV7-9 with TRBJ1-1, with 9 bases identical to TRBD1. The CDR3 is 16 amino acids. Germline assignment: CDR1 SEHNR and CDR2 FQNEAQ (reference sequence). The V and J ends lost 4 bases and 4 bases, in that order; junction bases with no gene match: 10. The CDR3: CASSSFGGTGRTEAFF. In DNA, the CDR3 is TGTGCCAGCAGCTCTTTCGGAGGGACAGGGCGCACTGAAGCTTTCTTT.

This clonotype was seen only a few times. V and J are TRBV20-1 and TRBJ2-1; 11 positions match TRBD2. V shed 6 bases and J 7 bases; nucleotides not matched to a gene: 23. The CDR3 has 19 amino acids. Germline V gives CDR1 DFQATT, CDR2 SNEGSKA (reference sequence). The CDR3 reads CSALGPWPSTSGRINEQFF. The DNA of the CDR3 is TGCAGTGCCCTTGGCCCCTGGCCCTCAACTAGCGGGAGAATAAATGAGCAGTTCTTC.

The rearrangement links TRBV2 to TRBJ2-6; either TRBD1 or TRBD2 may supply D (5 bases each). Per germline, CDR1 SNHLY and CDR2 FYNNEI. The V gene lost 3 bases and the J gene lost 2 bases, with 14 bases spanning the gap. This CDR3 comprises 17 residues. The DNA for the CDR3 is TGTGCCAGCAGTGAGAAGGGGATGAGGGCTGGGGCCAACGTCCTGACTTTC. Translating gives CASSEKGMRAGANVLTF.

The chain couples TRBV7-2 to TRBJ2-1; 9 bases fit TRBD2. The germline V gene has CDR1 SGHTA and CDR2 FQGNSA. The trim removed 0 bases at V and 5 bases at J, leaving 5 bases unmatched. This CDR3 has 16 residues. CDR3 sequence (DNA): TGTGCCAGCAGCTTAGCGCGCGGGGGGGTGAACAATGAGCAGTTCTTC. This translates into CASSLARGGVNNEQFF.